This T cell receptor beta chain was identified during a study of human T cells and chemical hapten exposure. Specified time point: patch test 1, 2 weeks after DPC sensitization. Documented treatment: therapeutic diphenylcyclopropenone sensitization with weekly scalp DPC. At patch-test visits, sampling came before the patch test. From the RACE reads, TCRdb called clonotypes with MiXCR, one entry per CDR3 protein. The sample includes tens of thousands of distinct CDR3 sequences, 10% of them seen just once. Material: whole blood, obtained in connection with sensitization to the hapten diphenylcyclopropenone (DPC). This sequence originates from a man aged 35-49 years with alopecia areata. Some clones in this sample may be carry-over from other donors' samples.

In nucleotides, the CDR3 is TGTGCCAGCAGCTCCCGGGACAGAGCGAACACCGGGGAGCTGTTTTTT. It translates to CASSSRDRANTGELFF. This chain joins TRBV7-9 and TRBJ2-2; 7 bases are shared with TRBD1. The trim removed 4 bases at V and 0 bases at J, leaving 5 bases unmatched. The germline V gene encodes CDR1 SEHNR and CDR2 FQNEAQ (reference sequence). This CDR3 has 16 amino acids.